This T cell receptor beta chain came from a study of cytomegalovirus exposure and HLA in healthy donors. General study results and limits: Some V segments (TRBV6-2 and TRBV6-3 among them) were excluded as indistinguishable. The HLA-A and HLA-B alleles of most subjects were reportedly predicted accurately from TCR beta sequences. TCR beta sequences numbering around 15,000 were associated with HLA alleles at 0.05 false discovery rate in a later analysis.

The PCR had 60 Vbeta and 13 Jbeta primers. Sequenced by immunoSEQ multiplex PCR; TCRdb stores in-frame clones only, minus some. The table lists over 100,000 clones. With respect to this clone: No antigen is known for it.

Germline values: CDR1 SQVTM, CDR2 ANQGSEA. Trimming removed 6 bases at V and 6 bases at J, with 12 bases between. The CDR3 covers 12 residues. Sampled while nominally healthy, donors likely had unrecorded immune exposures. The receptor's source is a man younger than 40 in good health and CMV-seronegative. J is TRBJ2-1 and V is TRBV29-1; D perhaps matches TRBD1 (6 bases). The sequenced material came from PBMCs. CDR3 coding DNA: TGCAGCGTCTCCCAGGGGTTCAATGAGCAGTTCTTC. Translating it yields CSVSQGFNEQFF.